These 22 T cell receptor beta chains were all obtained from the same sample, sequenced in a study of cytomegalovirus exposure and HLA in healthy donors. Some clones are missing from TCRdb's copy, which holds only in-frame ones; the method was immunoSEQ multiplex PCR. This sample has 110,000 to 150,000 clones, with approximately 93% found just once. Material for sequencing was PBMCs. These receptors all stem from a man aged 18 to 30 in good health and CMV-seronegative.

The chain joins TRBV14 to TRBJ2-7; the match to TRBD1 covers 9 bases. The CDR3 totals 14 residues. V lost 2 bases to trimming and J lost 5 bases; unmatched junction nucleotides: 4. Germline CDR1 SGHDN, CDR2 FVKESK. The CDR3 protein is CASSQMGQGHEQYF. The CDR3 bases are TGTGCCAGCAGCCAAATGGGACAGGGCCACGAGCAGTACTTC.

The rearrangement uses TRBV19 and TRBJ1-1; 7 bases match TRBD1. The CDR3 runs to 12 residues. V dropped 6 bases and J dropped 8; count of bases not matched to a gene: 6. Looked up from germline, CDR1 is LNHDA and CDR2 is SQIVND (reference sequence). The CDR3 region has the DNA TGTGCCAGTAGCGACACAGGGGTCGAAGCTTTCTTT. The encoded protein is CASSDTGVEAFF.

CDR3 nucleotide sequence: TGTGCCAGCAGTTACTCTTCAGGGTTGTACAATGAGCAGTTCTTC. This encodes CASSYSSGLYNEQFF. The chain joins TRBV6-5 to TRBJ2-1, with D perhaps TRBD1 (5 bases). The CDR3 covers 15 residues. Trimming shortened V by 0 bases and J by 4 bases, and 10 bases separated the two germline ends. Germline V gene sequence: CDR1 MNHEY, CDR2 SVGAGI.

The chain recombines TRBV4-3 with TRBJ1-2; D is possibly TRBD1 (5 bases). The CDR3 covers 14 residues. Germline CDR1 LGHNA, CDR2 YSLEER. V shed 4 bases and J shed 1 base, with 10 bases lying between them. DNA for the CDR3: TGCGCCAGCAGCCGACAAGACAGTAACTATGGCTACACCTTC. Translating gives CASSRQDSNYGYTF.

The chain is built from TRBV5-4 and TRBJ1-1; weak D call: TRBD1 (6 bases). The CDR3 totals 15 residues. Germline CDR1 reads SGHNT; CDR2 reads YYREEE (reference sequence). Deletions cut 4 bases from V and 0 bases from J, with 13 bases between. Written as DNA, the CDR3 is TGTGCCAGCAGCCCAGAGTACAGGGTGAACACTGAAGCTTTCTTT. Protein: CASSPEYRVNTEAFF.

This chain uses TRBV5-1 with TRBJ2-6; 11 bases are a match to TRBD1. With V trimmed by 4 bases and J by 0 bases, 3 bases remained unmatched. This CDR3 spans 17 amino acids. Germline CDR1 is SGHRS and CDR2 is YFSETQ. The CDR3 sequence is CASSPGTGGSGANVLTF. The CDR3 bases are TGCGCCAGCAGCCCCGGGACAGGGGGCTCTGGGGCCAACGTCCTGACTTTC.

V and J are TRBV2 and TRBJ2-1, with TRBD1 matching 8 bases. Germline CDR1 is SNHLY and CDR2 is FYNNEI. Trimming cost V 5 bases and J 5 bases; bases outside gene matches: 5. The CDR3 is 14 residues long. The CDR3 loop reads CASSTQGAHNEQFF. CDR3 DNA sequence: TGTGCCAGCAGTACCCAGGGGGCCCACAATGAGCAGTTCTTC.

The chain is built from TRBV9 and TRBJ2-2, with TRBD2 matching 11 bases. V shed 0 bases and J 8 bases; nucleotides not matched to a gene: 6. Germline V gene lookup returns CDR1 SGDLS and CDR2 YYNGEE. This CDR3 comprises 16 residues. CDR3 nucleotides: TGTGCCAGCAGCGTAGCCGGGACTAGCGGAAGGGGGGAGCTGTTTTTT. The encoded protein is CASSVAGTSGRGELFF.

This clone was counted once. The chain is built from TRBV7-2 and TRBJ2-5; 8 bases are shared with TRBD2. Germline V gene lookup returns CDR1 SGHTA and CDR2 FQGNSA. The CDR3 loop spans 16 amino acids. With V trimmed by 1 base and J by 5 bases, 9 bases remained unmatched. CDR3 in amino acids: CASSLGRGLGRETQYF. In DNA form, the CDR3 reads TGTGCCAGCAGCTTAGGAAGGGGACTAGGGAGGGAGACCCAGTACTTC.

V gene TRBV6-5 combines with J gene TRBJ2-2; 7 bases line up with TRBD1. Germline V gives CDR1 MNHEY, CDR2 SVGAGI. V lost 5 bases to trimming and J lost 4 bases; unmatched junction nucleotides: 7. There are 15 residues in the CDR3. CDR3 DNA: TGTGCCAGCAGTCGTTCGGGACAGACCACCGGGGAGCTGTTTTTT. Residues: CASSRSGQTTGELFF.

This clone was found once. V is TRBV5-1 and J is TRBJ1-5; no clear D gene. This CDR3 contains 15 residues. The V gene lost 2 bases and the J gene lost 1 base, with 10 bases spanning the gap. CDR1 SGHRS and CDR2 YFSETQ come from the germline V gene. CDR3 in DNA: TGCGCCAGCAGCTTAGGAGGGATCAGCAATCAGCCCCAGCATTTT. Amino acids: CASSLGGISNQPQHF.

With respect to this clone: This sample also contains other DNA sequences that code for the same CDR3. CDR3 protein: CASSPQGNTEAFF. The DNA of the CDR3 is TGTGCCAGCAGCCCACAGGGGAACACTGAAGCTTTCTTT. The chain links TRBV2 to TRBJ1-1; tentatively, D is TRBD1 (6 bases). Looked up from germline, CDR1 is SNHLY and CDR2 is FYNNEI. The CDR3 has 13 residues. Trimming removed 6 bases from V and 1 base from J, with 9 bases in between.

This CDR3 reads CASSPPRGTSGSYNEQFF. The CDR3 nucleotides read TGTGCCAGCTCACCACCGCGGGGGACCTCCGGCTCCTACAATGAGCAGTTCTTC. V and J are TRBV18 and TRBJ2-1; 7 bases align to TRBD2. With V trimmed by 0 bases and J by 0 bases, 8 bases remained unmatched. From germline, CDR1 is KGHSH and CDR2 LQKENI. The CDR3 has 18 residues.

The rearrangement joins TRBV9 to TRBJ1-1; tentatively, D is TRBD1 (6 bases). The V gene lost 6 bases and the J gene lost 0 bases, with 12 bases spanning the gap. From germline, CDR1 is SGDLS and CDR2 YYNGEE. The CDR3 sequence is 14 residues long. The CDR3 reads CASTVGDMNTEAFF. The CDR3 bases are TGTGCCAGCACGGTAGGGGACATGAACACTGAAGCTTTCTTT.

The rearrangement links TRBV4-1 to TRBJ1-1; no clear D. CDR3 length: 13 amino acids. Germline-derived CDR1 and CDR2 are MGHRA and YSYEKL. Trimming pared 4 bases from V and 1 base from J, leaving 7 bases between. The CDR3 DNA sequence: TGCGCCAGCAGCCCCAAGCAGAACACTGAAGCTTTCTTT. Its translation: CASSPKQNTEAFF.

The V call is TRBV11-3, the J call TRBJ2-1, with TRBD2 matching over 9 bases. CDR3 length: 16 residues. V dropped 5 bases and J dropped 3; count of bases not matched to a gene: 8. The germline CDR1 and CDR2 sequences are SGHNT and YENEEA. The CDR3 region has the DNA TGTGCCAGCAGCCAGTGGACTAGCGTGGGCTACAATGAGCAGTTCTTC. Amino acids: CASSQWTSVGYNEQFF.

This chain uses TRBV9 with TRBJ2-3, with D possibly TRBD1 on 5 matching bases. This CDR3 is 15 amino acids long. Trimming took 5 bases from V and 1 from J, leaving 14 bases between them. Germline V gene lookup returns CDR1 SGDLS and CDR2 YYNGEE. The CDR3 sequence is CASSDIDRRTDTQYF. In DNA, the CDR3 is TGTGCCAGCAGTGACATTGACAGACGCACAGATACGCAGTATTTT.

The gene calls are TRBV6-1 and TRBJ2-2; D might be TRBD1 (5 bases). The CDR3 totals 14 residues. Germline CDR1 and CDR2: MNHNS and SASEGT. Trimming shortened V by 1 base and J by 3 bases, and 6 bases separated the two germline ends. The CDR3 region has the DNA TGTGCCAGCAGTGAAGGGGGCGACACCGGGGAGCTGTTTTTT. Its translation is CASSEGGDTGELFF.

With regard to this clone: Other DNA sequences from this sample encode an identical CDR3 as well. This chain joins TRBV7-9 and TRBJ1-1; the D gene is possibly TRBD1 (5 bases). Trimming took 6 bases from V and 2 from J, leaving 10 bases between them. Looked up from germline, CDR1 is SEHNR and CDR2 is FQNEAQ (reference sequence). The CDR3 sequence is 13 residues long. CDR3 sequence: CASSSQGNTEAFF. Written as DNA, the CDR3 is TGTGCCAGCAGTTCCCAGGGAAACACTGAAGCTTTCTTT. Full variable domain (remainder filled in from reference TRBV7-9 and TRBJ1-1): DTGVSQNPRHKITKRGQNVTFRCDPISEHNRLYWYRQTLGQGPEFLTYFQNEAQLEKSRLLSDRFSAERPKGSFSTLEIQRTEQGDSAMYLCASSSQGNTEAFFGQGTRLTVV.

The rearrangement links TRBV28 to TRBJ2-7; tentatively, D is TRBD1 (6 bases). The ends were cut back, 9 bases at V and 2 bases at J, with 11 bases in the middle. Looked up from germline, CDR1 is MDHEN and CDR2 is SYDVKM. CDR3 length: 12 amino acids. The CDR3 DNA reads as TGTGCCAGTGGACAGACCGCCTACGAGCAGTACGTC. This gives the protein CASGQTAYEQYV.

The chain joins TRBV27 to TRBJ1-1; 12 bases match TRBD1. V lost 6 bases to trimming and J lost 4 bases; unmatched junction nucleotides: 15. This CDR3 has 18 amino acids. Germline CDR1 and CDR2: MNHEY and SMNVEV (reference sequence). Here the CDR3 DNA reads TGTGCCAGCAGCCTCGGGACAGGGGGCGCGTCCGGGGGCACTGAAGCTTTCTTT. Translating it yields CASSLGTGGASGGTEAFF.

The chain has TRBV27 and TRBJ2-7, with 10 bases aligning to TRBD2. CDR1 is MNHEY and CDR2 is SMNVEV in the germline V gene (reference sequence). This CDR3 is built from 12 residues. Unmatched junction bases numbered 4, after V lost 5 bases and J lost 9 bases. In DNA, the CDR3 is TGTGCCAGCAGTAGCGGGAGGGAACGGCAGTACGTC. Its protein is CASSSGRERQYV.